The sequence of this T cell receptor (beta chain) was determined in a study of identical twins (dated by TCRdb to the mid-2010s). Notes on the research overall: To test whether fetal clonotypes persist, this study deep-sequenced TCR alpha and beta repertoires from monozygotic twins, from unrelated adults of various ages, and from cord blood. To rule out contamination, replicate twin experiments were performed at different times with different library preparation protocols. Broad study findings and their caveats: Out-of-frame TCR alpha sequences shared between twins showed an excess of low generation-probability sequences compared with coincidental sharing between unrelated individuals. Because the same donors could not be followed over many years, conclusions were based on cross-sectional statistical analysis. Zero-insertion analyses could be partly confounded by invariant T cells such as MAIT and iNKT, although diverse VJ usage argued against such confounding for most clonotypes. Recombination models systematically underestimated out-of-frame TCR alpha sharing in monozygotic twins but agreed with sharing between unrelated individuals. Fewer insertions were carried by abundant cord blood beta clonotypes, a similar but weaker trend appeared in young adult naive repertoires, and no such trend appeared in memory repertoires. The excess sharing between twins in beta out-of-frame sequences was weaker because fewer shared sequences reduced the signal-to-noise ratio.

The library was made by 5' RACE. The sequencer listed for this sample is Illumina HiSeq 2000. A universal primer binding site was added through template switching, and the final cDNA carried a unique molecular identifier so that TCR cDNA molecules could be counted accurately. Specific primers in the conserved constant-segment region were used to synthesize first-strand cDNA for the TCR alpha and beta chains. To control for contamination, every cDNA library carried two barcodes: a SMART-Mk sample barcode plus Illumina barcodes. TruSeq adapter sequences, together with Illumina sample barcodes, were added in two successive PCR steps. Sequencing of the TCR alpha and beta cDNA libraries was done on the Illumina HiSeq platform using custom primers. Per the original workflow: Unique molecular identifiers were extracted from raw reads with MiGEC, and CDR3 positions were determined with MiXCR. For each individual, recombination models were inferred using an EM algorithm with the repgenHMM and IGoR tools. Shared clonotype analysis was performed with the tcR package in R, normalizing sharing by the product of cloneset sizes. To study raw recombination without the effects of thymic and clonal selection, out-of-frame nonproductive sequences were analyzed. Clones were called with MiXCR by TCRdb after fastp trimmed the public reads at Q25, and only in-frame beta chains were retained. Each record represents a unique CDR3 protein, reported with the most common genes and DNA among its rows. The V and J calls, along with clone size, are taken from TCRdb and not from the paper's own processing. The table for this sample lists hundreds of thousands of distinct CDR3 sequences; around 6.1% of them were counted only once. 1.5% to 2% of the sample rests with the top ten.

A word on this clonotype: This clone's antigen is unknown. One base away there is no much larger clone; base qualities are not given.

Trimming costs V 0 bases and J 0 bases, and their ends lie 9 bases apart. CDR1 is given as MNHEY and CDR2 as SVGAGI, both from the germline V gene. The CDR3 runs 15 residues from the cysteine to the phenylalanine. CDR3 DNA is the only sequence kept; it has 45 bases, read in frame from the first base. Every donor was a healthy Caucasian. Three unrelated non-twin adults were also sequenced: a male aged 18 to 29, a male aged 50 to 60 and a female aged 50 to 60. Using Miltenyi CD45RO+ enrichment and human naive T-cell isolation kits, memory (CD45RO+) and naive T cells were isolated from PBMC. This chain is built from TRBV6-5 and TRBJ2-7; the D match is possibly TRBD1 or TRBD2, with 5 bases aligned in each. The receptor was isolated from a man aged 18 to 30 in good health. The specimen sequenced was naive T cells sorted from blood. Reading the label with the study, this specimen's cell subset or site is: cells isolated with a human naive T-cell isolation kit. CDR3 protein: CASSYSGDGSYEQYF. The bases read TGTGCCAGCAGTTACTCCGGGGACGGCTCCTACGAGCAGTACTTC.